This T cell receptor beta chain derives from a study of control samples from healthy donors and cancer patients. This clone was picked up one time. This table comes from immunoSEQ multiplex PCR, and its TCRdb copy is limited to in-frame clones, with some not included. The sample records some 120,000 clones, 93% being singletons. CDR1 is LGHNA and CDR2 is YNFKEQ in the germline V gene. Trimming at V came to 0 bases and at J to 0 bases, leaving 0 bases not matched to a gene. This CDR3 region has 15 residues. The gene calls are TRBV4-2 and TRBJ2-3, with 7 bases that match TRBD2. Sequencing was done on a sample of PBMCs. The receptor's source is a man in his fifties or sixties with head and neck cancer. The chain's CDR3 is CASSQELASTDTQYF. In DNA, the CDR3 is TGTGCCAGCAGCCAAGAACTAGCGAGCACAGATACGCAGTATTTT.